Included here is one TCR beta chain sequence, with context. Between the trimmed V and J ends, which lost 11 bases and 6 bases, there was a span of 23 bases. Germline CDR1 is SNHLY and CDR2 is FYNNEI. The CDR3 consists of 15 residues. This entry comes from a study of blood T cell repertoires in COVID-19. Study-level background: The origin of the acute and convalescent COVID-19 samples was the United States, Italy and Spain. The cDNA or gDNA used as material had been derived from T cells, B-cell-depleted T cells, or PBMCs.

As originally analysed: The assay estimated nucleated cells by amplifying reference gene primers. This table comes from immunoSEQ multiplex PCR, and its TCRdb copy is limited to in-frame clones, with some not included. From that table come the V and J calls and clone size; the DNA was used to work out D and trimming. The data hold about 240,000 clones, with approximately 90% observed a single time. Sequences were obtained from peripheral blood. The receptor was isolated from a woman aged 40 to 50 who had recovered from COVID-19. The gene calls are TRBV2 and TRBJ1-5; maybe TRBD1 (6 bases). CDR3 residues: CAGTGRGGAGQPQHF. CDR3 nucleotide sequence: TGTGCCGGCACAGGCCGCGGGGGGGCGGGTCAGCCCCAGCATTTT.